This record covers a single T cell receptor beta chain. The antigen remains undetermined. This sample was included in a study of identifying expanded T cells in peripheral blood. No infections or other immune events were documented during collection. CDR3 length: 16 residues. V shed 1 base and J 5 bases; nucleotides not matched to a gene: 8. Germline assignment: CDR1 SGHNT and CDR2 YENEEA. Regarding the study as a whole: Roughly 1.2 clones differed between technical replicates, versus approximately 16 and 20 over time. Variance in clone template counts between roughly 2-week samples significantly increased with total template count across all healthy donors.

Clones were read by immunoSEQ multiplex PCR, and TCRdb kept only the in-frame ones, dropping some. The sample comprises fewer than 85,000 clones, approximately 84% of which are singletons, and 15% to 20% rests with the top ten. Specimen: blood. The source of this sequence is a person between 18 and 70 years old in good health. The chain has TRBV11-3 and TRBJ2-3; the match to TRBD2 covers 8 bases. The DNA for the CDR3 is TGTGCCAGCAGCTTAGGGATCGGGAGGGCAGGAGATACGCAGTATTTT. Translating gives CASSLGIGRAGDTQYF.